This T cell receptor beta chain was observed in a study of blood T cell repertoires in COVID-19. Authors' data handling: The assay estimated nucleated cells by amplifying reference gene primers. Sequenced by immunoSEQ multiplex PCR; TCRdb stores in-frame clones only, minus some. V, J and clone size are taken as reported in that table, and D and trimming were inferred from the DNA itself. There are 95,000 to 100,000 clones in the sample; approximately 92% occur only once, and 5.7% lies in the top ten. V was pared by 4 bases and J by 4 bases, with 10 bases of the junction left unmatched. Germline assignment: CDR1 MDHEN and CDR2 SYDVKM. CDR3 length: 16 residues.

Sequencing used peripheral blood. This TCR was sampled from a man aged 50 to 60 with active COVID-19. This sequence joins TRBV28 and TRBJ2-1, with 7 bases aligning to TRBD2. In DNA form, the CDR3 reads TGTGCCAGCAGTTCTACACTAGCGACAAATTACAATGAGCAGTTCTTC. This codes for CASSSTLATNYNEQFF.